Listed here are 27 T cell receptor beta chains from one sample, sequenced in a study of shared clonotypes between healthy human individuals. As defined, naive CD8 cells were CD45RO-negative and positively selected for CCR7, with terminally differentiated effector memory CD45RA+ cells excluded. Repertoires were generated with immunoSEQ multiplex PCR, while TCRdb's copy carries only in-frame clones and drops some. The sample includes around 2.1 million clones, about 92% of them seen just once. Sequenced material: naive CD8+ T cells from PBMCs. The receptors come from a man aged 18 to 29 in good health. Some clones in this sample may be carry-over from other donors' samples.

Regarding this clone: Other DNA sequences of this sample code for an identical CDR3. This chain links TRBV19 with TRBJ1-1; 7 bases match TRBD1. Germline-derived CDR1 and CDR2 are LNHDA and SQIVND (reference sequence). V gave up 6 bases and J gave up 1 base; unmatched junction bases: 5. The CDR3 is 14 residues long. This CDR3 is CASSWTGGNTEAFF. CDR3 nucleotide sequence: TGTGCCAGTAGCTGGACAGGAGGGAACACTGAAGCTTTCTTT.

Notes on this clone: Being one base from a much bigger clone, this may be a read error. The CDR3: CASSFRNQPQHF. For the CDR3, the DNA is TGTGCCAGCAGCTTCCGGAATCAGCCCCAGCATTTT. V is TRBV7-8 and J is TRBJ1-5, with D uncertain. The CDR3 consists of 12 residues. Trimming removed 3 bases from V and 4 bases from J, with 4 bases in between. The germline CDR1 and CDR2 sequences are SGHVS and FQNEAQ. Drawing the rest from reference TRBV7-8 and TRBJ1-5, the complete variable domain is GAGVSQSPRYKVAKRGQDVALRCDPISGHVSLFWYQQALGQGPEFLTYFQNEAQLDKSGLPSDRFFAERPEGSVSTLKIQRTQQEDSAVYLCASSFRNQPQHFGDGTRLSIL.

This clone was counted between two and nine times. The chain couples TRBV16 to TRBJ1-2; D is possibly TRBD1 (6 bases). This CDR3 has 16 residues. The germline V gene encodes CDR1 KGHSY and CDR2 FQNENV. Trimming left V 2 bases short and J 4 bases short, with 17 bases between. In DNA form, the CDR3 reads TGTGCCAGCAGCCAAGACTGGACAGCGACTTTCTATGGCTACACCTTC. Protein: CASSQDWTATFYGYTF.

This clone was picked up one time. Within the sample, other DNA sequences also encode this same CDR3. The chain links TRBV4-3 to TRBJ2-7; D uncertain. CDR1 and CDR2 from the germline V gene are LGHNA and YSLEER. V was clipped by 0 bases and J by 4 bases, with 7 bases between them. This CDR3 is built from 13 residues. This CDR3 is CASSQDRSYEQYF. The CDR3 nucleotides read TGCGCCAGCAGCCAAGACAGGTCTTACGAGCAGTACTTC.

The DNA for the CDR3 is TGTGCCAGCAGCTTAATATTGGGTGGGGGGCTTGAAGCTTTCTTT. It specifies CASSLILGGGLEAFF. The chain is built from TRBV7-9 and TRBJ1-1, with D perhaps matching TRBD1 (6 bases). The CDR3 runs 15 residues. V was shortened by 2 bases and J by 7 bases, with 17 bases between the two germline ends. Germline CDR1 reads SEHNR; CDR2 reads FQNEAQ (reference sequence).

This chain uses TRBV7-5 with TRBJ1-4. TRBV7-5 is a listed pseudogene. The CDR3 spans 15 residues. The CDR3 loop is CVRSTTAGAWEKLFF. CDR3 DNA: TGTGTCAGAAGCACCACAGCCGGGGCTTGGGAAAAACTGTTTTTT.

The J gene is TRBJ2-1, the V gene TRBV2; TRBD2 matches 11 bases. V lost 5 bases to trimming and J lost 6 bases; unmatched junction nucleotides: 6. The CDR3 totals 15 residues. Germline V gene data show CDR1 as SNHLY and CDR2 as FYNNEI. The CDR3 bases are TGTGCCAGCAGTCCGGGACTAGCGGACTTCAATGAGCAGTTCTTC. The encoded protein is CASSPGLADFNEQFF.

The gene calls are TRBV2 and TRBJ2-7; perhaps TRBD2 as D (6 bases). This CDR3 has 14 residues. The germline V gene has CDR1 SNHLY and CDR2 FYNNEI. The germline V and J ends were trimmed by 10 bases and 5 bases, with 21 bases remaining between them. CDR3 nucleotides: TGTGCCACCCAAAGCCGGGGGAAAGTGAACGAGCAGTACTTC. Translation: CATQSRGKVNEQYF.

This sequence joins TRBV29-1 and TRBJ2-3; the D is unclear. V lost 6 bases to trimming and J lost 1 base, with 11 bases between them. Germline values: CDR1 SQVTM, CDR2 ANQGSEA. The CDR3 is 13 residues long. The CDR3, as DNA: TGCAGCGTCGAACCAGTAGGCACAGATACGCAGTATTTT. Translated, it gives CSVEPVGTDTQYF.

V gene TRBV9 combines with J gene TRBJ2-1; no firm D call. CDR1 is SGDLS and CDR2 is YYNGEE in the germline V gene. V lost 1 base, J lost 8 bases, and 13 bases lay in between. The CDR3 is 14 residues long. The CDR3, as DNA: TGTGCCAGCAGCGTACATTTGTTTACGGATGAGCAGTTCTTC. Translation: CASSVHLFTDEQFF.

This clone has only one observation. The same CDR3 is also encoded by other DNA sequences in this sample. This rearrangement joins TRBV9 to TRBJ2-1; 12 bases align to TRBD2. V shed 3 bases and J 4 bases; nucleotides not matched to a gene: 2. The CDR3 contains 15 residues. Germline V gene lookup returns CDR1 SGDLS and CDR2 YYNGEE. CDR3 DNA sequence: TGTGCCAGCAGCGCTCTAGCGGGAGGGTACAATGAGCAGTTCTTC. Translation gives CASSALAGGYNEQFF.

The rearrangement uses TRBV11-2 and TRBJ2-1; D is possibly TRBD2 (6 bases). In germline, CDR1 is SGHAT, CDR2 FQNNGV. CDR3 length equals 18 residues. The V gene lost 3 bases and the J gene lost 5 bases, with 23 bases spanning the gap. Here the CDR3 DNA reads TGTGCCAGCAGCTTTTTTTTCATAGCGGCCATGAGGGACAATGAGCAGTTCTTC. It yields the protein CASSFFFIAAMRDNEQFF.

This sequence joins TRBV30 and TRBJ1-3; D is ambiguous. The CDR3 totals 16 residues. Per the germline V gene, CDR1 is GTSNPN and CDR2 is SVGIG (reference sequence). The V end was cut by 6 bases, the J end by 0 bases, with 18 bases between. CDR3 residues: CACQFRGHDSGNTIYF. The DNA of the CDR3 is TGTGCCTGCCAATTCCGCGGGCACGACTCTGGAAACACCATATATTTT.

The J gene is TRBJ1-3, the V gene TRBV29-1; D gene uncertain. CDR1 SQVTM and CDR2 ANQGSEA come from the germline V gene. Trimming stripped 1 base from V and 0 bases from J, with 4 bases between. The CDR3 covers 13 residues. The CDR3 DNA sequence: TGCAGCGTTGAAGGACCCTCTGGAAACACCATATATTTT. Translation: CSVEGPSGNTIYF.

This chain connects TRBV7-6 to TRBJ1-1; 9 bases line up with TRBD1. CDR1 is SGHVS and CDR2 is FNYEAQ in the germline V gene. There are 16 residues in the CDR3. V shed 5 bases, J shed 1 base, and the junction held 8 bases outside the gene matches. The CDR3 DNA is TGTGCCAGCAGCGAATCCCCGGGACAGGGGAACACTGAAGCTTTCTTT. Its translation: CASSESPGQGNTEAFF. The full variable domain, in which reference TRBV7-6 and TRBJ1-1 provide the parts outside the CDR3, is GAGVSQSPRYKVTKRGQDVALRCDPISGHVSLYWYRQALGQGPEFLTYFNYEAQQDKSGLPNDRFSAERPEGSISTLTIQRTEQRDSAMYRCASSESPGQGNTEAFFGQGTRLTVV.

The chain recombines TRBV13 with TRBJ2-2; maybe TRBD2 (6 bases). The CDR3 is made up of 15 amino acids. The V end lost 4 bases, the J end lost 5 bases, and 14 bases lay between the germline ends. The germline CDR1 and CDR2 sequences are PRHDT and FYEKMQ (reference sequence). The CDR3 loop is CASSSGGGWTGELFF. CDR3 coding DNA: TGTGCCAGCAGCTCCGGGGGTGGGTGGACCGGGGAGCTGTTTTTT.

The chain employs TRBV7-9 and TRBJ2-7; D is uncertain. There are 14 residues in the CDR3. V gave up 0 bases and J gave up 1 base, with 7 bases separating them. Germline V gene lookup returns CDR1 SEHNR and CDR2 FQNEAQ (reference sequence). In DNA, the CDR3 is TGTGCCAGCAGCTTAGCCCTCCTGTCCTACGAGCAGTACTTC. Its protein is CASSLALLSYEQYF.

CDR3: CASSETGVSNNEQFF. The DNA for the CDR3 is TGTGCCAGCAGCGAGACAGGGGTGTCTAACAATGAGCAGTTCTTC. The rearrangement joins TRBV9 to TRBJ2-1; 8 nucleotides match TRBD1. The CDR3 loop spans 15 amino acids. With V trimmed by 3 bases and J by 5 bases, 7 bases remained unmatched. Germline V gene sequence: CDR1 SGDLS, CDR2 YYNGEE.

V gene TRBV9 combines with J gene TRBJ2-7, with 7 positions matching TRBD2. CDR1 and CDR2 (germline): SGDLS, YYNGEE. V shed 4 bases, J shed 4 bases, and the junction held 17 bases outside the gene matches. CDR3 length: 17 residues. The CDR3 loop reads CASSPPEGSGTGYEQYF. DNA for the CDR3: TGTGCCAGCAGCCCACCCGAGGGGAGCGGGACGGGATACGAGCAGTACTTC.

CDR3 amino acids: CASSLFQGATYEQYF. CDR3 DNA: TGTGCCAGCAGTTTATTTCAGGGGGCGACCTACGAGCAGTACTTC. The rearrangement joins TRBV28 to TRBJ2-7; TRBD1 agrees at 8 bases. This CDR3 contains 15 residues. CDR1 is MDHEN and CDR2 is SYDVKM in the germline V gene. V gave up 1 base and J gave up 2 bases; unmatched junction bases: 4.

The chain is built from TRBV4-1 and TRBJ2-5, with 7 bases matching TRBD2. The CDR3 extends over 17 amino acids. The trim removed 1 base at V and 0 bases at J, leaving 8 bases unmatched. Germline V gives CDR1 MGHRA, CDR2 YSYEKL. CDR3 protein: CASSQVGRTSYQETQYF. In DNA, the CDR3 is TGCGCCAGCAGCCAAGTCGGGAGGACCTCATACCAAGAGACCCAGTACTTC.

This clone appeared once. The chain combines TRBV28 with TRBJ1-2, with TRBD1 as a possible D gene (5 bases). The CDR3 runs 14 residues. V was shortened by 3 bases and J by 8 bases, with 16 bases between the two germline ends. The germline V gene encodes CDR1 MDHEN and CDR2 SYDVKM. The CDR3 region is CASSFTGGGGGYTF. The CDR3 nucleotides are TGTGCCAGCAGTTTTACGGGGGGAGGCGGAGGCTACACCTTC.

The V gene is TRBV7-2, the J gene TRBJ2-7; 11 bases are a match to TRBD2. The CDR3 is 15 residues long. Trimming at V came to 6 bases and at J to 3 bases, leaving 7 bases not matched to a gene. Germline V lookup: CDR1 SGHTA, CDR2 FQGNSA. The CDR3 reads CASRIAGGPNYEQYF. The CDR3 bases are TGTGCCAGCAGGATAGCGGGAGGGCCTAACTACGAGCAGTACTTC.

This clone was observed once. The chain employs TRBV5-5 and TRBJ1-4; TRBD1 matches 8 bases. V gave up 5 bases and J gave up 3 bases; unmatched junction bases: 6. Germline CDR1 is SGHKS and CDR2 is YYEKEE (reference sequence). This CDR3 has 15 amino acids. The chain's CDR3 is CASRGWTGSNEKLFF. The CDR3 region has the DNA TGTGCCAGCAGGGGCTGGACAGGGTCTAATGAAAAACTGTTTTTT. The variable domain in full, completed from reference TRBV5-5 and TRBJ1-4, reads DAGVTQSPTHLIKTRGQQVTLRCSPISGHKSVSWYQQVLGQGPQFIFQYYEKEERGRGNFPDRFSARQFPNYSSELNVNALLLGDSALYLCASRGWTGSNEKLFFGSGTQLSVL.

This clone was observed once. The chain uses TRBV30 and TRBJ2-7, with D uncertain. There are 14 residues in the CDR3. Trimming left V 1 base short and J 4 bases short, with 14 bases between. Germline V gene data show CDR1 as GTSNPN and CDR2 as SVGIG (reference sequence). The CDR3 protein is CAWSALGNSYEQYF. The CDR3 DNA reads TGTGCCTGGAGTGCTTTAGGCAACTCATACGAGCAGTACTTC. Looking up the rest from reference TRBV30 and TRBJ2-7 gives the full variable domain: SQTIHQWPATLVQPVGSPLSLECTVEGTSNPNLYWYRQAAGRGLQLLFYSVGIGQISSEVPQNLSASRPQDRQFILSSKKLLLSDSGFYLCAWSALGNSYEQYFGPGTRLTVT.

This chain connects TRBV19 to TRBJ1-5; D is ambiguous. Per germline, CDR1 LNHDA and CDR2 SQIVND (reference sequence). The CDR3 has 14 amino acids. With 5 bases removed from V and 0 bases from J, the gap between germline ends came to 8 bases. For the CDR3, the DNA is TGTGCCAGTAGTTATATTAGTAGCAATCAGCCCCAGCATTTT. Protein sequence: CASSYISSNQPQHF.

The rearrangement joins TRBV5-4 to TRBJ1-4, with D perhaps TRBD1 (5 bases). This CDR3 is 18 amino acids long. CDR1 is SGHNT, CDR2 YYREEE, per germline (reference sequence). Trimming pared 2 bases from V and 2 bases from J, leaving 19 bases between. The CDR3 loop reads CASSFRGAGRFTNEKLFF. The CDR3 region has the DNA TGTGCCAGCAGCTTTAGGGGAGCAGGGAGGTTCACTAATGAAAAACTGTTTTTT. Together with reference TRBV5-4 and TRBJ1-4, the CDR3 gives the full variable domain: ETGVTQSPTHLIKTRGQQVTLRCSSQSGHNTVSWYQQALGQGPQFIFQYYREEENGRGNFPPRFSGLQFPNYSSELNVNALELDDSALYLCASSFRGAGRFTNEKLFFGSGTQLSVL.